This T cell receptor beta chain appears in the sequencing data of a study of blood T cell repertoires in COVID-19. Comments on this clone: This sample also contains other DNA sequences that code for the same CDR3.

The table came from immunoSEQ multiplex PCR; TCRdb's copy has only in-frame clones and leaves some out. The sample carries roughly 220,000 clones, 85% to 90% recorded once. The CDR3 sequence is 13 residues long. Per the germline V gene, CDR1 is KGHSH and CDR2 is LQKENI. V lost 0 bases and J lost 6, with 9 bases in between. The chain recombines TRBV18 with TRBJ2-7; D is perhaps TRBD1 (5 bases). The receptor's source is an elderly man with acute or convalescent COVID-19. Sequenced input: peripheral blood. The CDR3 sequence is CASSPPGQLEQYF. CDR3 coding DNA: TGTGCCAGCTCACCACCCGGACAACTCGAGCAGTACTTC.